The sequence of this TCR beta chain was determined in a study of cytomegalovirus exposure and HLA in healthy donors (dated 2017 in TCRdb). Looking at the study overall: An earlier analysis of several hundred of the donors reported 276 Gb of sequence data and some 110 million unique TCR beta sequences obtained from about 170 million T cells. Roughly 300 gigabases of sequencing data and around 80 million unique TCR sequences made up an early release that covered approximately 650 HLA-typed donors. The genetic ancestry cluster associated with self-reported Caucasian donors included over 65% of the 398 genotyped donors. The study aimed to test whether signatures of past pathogen exposure could be identified by cataloging public T cell receptors. The T cell repertoires of 666 subjects were profiled by immunosequencing and related to cytomegalovirus serostatus. In addition to the first cohort of 650 to 750 subjects, a separate validation cohort of some 120 different subjects was used. High-throughput TCR immunosequencing, statistical association of individual TCRs with disease status, and machine learning were combined to predict cytomegalovirus infection status. In a later analysis, previously published TCR beta repertoires from 600 to 850 donors were re-analyzed and high-resolution HLA genotyping was added so that TCR occurrence patterns could be studied. The later analysis used no new phenotypic data to find candidate immune exposures, relying instead on TCR beta sequences and their occurrence across donors. An earlier analysis of around 580 of the donors used high-throughput TCR beta sequencing to judge whether each TCR beta V gene segment behaved as functional or pseudogenic. Donor age, sex, ethnicity and CMV serostatus were compiled together with the repertoire data. Genome-wide SNP genotypes for about 65% of the roughly 670 donors were used in a later genetic analysis, which treated that subset as a discovery cohort. All discovery cohort repertoires had been generated using a single sequencing platform. HLA typing included class I and class II loci at four-digit resolution. Typing coverage differed by locus: A, B, C, DRB1 and DQB1 were typed in roughly 620-640 donors, DQA1 in about 500, DPA1 in some 610, and DPB1 in approximately 450. A few DR-DQ haplotypes were handled as single units for association and clustering because linkage in the cohort was strong. Among almost 400 genotyped donors of the cohort, an average of around 240,000 unique TCR beta nucleotide sequences were sequenced per donor, roughly 20% of them non-productive.

This clone was observed once. Its antigen remains unidentified. Base qualities were left out, and no much larger clone turns up one base away. Library preparation used the immunoSEQ multiplex PCR assay. The multiplex PCR relied on a mix of 60 forward primers for TCR Vbeta segments and 13 reverse primers for TCR Jbeta segments. The CDR3 region of rearranged TCR beta genes was amplified from genomic DNA by a multiplex PCR assay. Amplified TCR beta libraries were sequenced as 87-base-pair reads on the Illumina HiSeq System. The authors processed their data as follows. Across the roughly 700 repertoires, a later analysis counted about 81 million unique TCR beta chains, approximately 12 million of which were shared by at least two donors. Raw reads were error-corrected and collapsed into unique sequences by a nearest-neighbor algorithm in which closely related sequences were merged to remove PCR and sequencing errors. CDR3 sequences were aligned to IMGT reference sequences to assign V, D and J gene segments. For a sequence to be retained, a match of at least six nucleotides was required to both a V gene segment and a J gene segment. Rearrangements were classified as productive when the CDR3 lacked stop codons and remained in frame with V and J, and all other rearrangements were classified as non-productive. Following IMGT convention, CDR3 was defined as the stretch from the second conserved V-encoded cysteine to the conserved J-encoded phenylalanine. The earlier analysis of about 590 of the donors excluded sequences that lacked an unambiguous match to a single V gene segment. An earlier analysis of several hundred of the donors called V segments functional above 56.7% productive rearrangements and segregating when the between-donor standard deviation exceeded 5%. A statistical classification framework was developed to diagnose cytomegalovirus status using the catalog of TCR beta chain sequences. V and J gene assignment, in a later analysis, came from comparing TCR nucleotide sequences with IMGT/GENE-DB human TR gene sequences. A later analysis assigned CDR3 sequences and most-parsimonious VDJ recombination scenarios with the TCRdist pipeline. In a later analysis, every TCR beta chain was defined by the combination of its CDR3 amino acid sequence and its V-gene family, and reads without a unique V-gene family were dropped. To address suspected cross-contamination and a sequencing artifact, a later analysis removed a few hundred highly shared, low-generation-probability nucleotide sequences. In a later analysis, a clonal expansion index for each public chain was calculated from normalized within-repertoire ranks of inferred template counts. A later analysis computed generation probabilities with a VDJ recombination model fitted to out-of-frame rearrangements, and checked the results against IGoR. A later analysis scored TCR-TCR, TCR-HLA and TCR-CMV co-occurrence with hypergeometric tests, applying a repertoire-size bias correction to TCR pairs. To estimate false discovery rates, a later analysis permuted the HLA or CMV assignments 20 times. A later analysis grouped co-occurring TCRs with DBSCAN, adding TCRdist sequence similarity when clustering within HLA-allele-positive subsets. Co-occurrence clustering excluded repertoires with fewer than 30,000 or more than 120,000 public chains, plus five with anomalous nucleotide sharing. The source is immuneACCESS, and TCRdb retained only in-frame sequences with V and J called. Part of the clones is not carried over; for the studies checked, unresolved V genes explain less than half of this, and the remainder is unexplained. That table gives V, J and clone size, and the DNA gave D and trimming. The sample yields approximately 120,000 clones; approximately 78% were counted once. The ten largest clonotypes hold approximately 1.1% of the sample.

Summary of the overall study and its limitations: Fewer than 20 rarely observed V segments, including chromosome 9 orphons, were excluded from the earlier analysis of some 590 of the donors because counts were too low. In a later analysis, TCR association rates were found to vary across HLA loci, with the most associated TCRs seen for DRB1 alleles and the fewest for HLA-C alleles. At a false discovery rate of 0.05, a later analysis linked 16,951 TCR beta sequences to specific HLA alleles. A further reported finding was that TCR beta sequences accurately predicted the HLA-A and HLA-B alleles for most subjects in the first cohort. Compared with equally common non-associated chains, HLA-associated TCR beta chains in a later analysis were more clonally expanded and had lower generation probabilities. Broadly in line with IMGT annotations, most TCR beta V segments showed up in productive rearrangements about 90% or about 30% of the time in an earlier analysis of several hundred of the donors. Because some donors lacked HLA typing at each locus, the association tests relied only on the typed subset. Across donors, most TCR sequences were observed very rarely, whereas some public TCRs were present in many individuals. The authors suggested that the approach could potentially be extended to other disease states and immunological phenotypes. A later genetic analysis associated a missense DCLRE1C variant with V-gene and J-gene trimming of TCR beta chains, and an independent cohort replicated the association. Assigning TCR associations to individual alleles was difficult when HLA alleles, especially DR and DQ, strongly co-occurred. According to a later analysis, parvovirus B19, influenza, CMV and Epstein-Barr virus appeared linked to several top co-occurrence clusters. Correlated functional status among segregating V segments might reflect linkage disequilibrium, but an unknown experimental factor could not be ruled out. Only TCR beta chains were sequenced in this cohort, and the absence of alpha or paired-chain data limited detectable features. A cluster of highly shared sequence variants was judged likely to represent a technical artifact of the sequencing pipeline. Cytomegalovirus status was reported to be diagnosed by the classifier with high specificity and sensitivity in both the original and validation cohorts. For the cohort, immune exposure information was limited to CMV serostatus. Presence/absence analyses assumed roughly uniform sequencing depth across donors, an assumption that may not hold. According to a later analysis, most CMV-associated TCR beta chains appeared to be HLA-restricted, and the HLA associations seemed to be driven largely by CMV exposure. Three of the identified cytomegalovirus-associated TCR beta chains were confirmed in vitro to be specific for cytomegalovirus antigens. According to a later genetic analysis, donors in an Asian-associated ancestry cluster had fewer N-insertions in productive TCRs than the approximately 610-donor mean. The study gave a list of about 160 TCR beta chains associated with cytomegalovirus.

The cohort consisted of fewer than 700 healthy bone marrow donors. All cohort members were sampled while nominally healthy, although unrecorded immune exposures were likely present. The donor was CMV seronegative and was included in the group of under 450 seronegative cohort members. Every donor gave a peripheral blood sample, and the peripheral blood mononuclear cells from that sample were used for TCR beta sequencing. Genomic DNA was extracted from the blood cell samples with the Qiagen DNeasy Blood Extraction Kit. The receptor's source is a woman in her twenties or thirties in good health and CMV-seronegative. The specimen was PBMCs.

The CDR3 loop reads CASSLAPRDRLVEQFF. The nucleotide sequence is TGTGCCAGCAGCTTAGCCCCCCGGGACAGGCTTGTTGAGCAGTTCTTC. This chain joins TRBV7-9 to TRBJ2-1; 8 bases in the middle match TRBD1. The CDR3 runs 16 amino acids, cysteine and phenylalanine included. Here the CDR3 DNA is all that survives: 48 bases in frame from base 1. The germline V gene (reference sequence) specifies SEHNR as CDR1 and FQNEAQ as CDR2. V loses 0 bases at its end and J loses 9 bases; junction bases beyond the gene matches: 10.